This T cell receptor (beta chain) originates from a study of CD8+ T cells in alopecia areata. Extracted RNA was reverse transcribed, and the resulting cDNA served as sequencing template. TCRdb's table, derived via immunoSEQ multiplex PCR, lists solely in-frame clones and lacks some. The sample includes about 290,000 clones, roughly 60% of them seen just once. The CDR3 is 14 amino acids. V was cut by 5 bases and J by 10 bases, with 20 bases left in between. Germline V gives CDR1 GTSNPN, CDR2 SVGIG (reference sequence). The sample's treatment: oral pan-JAK inhibitor, 5-10 mg twice daily. The sequence was collected from a human donor with alopecia areata. This rearrangement joins TRBV30 to TRBJ1-4, with D unclear. The specimen comprised CD4+ T cells sorted from blood, sampled at week 24, from a patient treated with tofacitinib. CDR3 bases: TGTGCCTGGGGGTCTCTGGGCGGCCGGGGAAAACTGTTTTTT. Translating gives CAWGSLGGRGKLFF.